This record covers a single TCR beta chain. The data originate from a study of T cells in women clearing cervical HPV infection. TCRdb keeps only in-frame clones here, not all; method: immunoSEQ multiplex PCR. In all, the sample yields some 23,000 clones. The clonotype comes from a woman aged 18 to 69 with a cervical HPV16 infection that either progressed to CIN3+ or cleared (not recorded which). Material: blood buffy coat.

CDR3 bases read: TGTGCCAGCAGCCGGACAGCCGAAAAA. Translation gives CASSRTAEK. From start to end, the CDR3 is CASSRTAEKLFF. The chain employs TRBV12-3 or TRBV12-4 and TRBJ1-4; perhaps TRBD1 as D (6 bases). The DNA ends 3 residues before the CDR3 does, and the rest of the CDR3 is filled in from the germline J gene. This CDR3 spans 12 amino acids. Trimming left V 6 bases short and J 8 bases short, with 10 bases between.